This T cell receptor beta chain was found in a study of blood T cell repertoires in COVID-19. Authors' processing steps: Reference gene primers were amplified, and this amplification served to estimate nucleated cell counts. Sequencing used immunoSEQ multiplex PCR; TCRdb keeps in-frame clones, though not all of them. V and J calls and clone size are those listed in that table; D and trimming were worked out from the DNA. This table has some 96,000 clones, about 85% appearing once. The TCR originated in a man in his forties or fifties with active or convalescent COVID-19. Sequences were obtained from peripheral blood.

In DNA, the CDR3 is TGCGCCAGCAGCTTGGACGGACAGGGGTTCTACGAGCAGTACTTC. Amino acids: CASSLDGQGFYEQYF. V usage is TRBV5-1 and J usage is TRBJ2-7; 9 nucleotides align to TRBD1. There are 15 residues in the CDR3. CDR1 is SGHRS and CDR2 is YFSETQ in the germline V gene. Trimming at V came to 0 bases and at J to 3 bases, leaving 4 bases not matched to a gene.